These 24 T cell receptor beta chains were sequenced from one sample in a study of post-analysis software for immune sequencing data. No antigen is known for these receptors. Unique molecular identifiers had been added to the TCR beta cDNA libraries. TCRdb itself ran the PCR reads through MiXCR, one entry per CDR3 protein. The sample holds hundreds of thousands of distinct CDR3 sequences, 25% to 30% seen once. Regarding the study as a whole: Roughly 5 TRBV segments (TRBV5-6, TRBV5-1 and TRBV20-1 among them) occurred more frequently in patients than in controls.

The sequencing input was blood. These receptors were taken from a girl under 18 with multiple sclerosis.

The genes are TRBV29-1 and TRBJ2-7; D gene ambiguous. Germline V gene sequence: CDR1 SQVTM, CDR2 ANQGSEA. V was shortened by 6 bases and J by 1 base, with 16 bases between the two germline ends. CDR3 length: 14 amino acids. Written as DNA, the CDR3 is TGCAGCGTAACAACCCAGATGACGTCCTACGAGCAGTACTTC. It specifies CSVTTQMTSYEQYF.

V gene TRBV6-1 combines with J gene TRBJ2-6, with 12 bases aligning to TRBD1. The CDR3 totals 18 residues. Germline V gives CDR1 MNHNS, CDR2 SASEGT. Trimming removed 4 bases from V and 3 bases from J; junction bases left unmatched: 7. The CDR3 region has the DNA TGTGCCAGCAGTGTTCCCGGGACAGGGGGCTTTGGGGCCAACGTCCTGACTTTC. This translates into CASSVPGTGGFGANVLTF.

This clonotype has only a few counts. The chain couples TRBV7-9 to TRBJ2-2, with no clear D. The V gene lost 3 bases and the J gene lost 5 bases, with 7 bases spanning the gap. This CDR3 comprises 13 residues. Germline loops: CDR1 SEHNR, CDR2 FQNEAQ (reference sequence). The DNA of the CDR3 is TGTGCCAGCAGCTTTAGACGGACCGGGGAGCTGTTTTTT. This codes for CASSFRRTGELFF.

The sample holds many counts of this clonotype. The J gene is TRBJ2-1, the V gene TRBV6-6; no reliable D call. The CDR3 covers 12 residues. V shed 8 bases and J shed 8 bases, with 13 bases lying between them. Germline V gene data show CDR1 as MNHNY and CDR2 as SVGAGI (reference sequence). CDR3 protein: CASRQVVDEQFF. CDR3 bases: TGTGCCAGCCGGCAGGTGGTCGATGAGCAGTTCTTC.

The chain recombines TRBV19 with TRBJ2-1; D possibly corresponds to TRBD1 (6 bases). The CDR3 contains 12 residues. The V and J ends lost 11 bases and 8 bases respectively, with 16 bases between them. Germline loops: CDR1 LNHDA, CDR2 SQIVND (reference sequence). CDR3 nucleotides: TGTGCCGTAGCTGAAGGGGGTGATGAGCAGTTCTTC. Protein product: CAVAEGGDEQFF.

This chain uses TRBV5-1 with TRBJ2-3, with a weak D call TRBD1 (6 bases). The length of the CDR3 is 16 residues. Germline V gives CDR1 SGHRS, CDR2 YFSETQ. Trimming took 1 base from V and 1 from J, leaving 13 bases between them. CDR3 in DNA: TGCGCCAGCAGCTTGTCGGGACACCAAGGCACAGATACGCAGTATTTT. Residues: CASSLSGHQGTDTQYF. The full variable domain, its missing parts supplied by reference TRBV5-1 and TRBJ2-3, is KAGVTQTPRYLIKTRGQQVTLSCSPISGHRSVSWYQQTPGQGLQFLFEYFSETQRNKGNFPGRFSGRQFSNSRSEMNVSTLELGDSALYLCASSLSGHQGTDTQYFGPGTRLTVL.

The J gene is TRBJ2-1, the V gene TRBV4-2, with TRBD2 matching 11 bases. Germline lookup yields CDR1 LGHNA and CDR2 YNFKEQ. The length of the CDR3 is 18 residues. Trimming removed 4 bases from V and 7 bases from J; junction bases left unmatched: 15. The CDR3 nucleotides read TGTGCCAGCAGCCGACTAGGGATAGCGGGGGGGCCGGGGAATGAGCAGTTCTTC. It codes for CASSRLGIAGGPGNEQFF.

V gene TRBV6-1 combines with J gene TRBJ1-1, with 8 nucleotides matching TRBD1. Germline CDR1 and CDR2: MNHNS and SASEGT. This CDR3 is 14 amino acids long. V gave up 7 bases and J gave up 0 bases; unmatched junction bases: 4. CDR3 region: CASKMDRVNTEAFF. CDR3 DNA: TGTGCCAGCAAAATGGACAGGGTGAACACTGAAGCTTTCTTT.

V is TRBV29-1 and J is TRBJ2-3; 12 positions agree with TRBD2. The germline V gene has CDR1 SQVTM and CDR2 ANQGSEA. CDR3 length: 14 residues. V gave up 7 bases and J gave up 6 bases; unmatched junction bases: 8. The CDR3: CSAKTSGGTDTQYF. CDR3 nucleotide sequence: TGCAGCGCCAAGACTAGCGGGGGTACCGATACGCAGTATTTT.

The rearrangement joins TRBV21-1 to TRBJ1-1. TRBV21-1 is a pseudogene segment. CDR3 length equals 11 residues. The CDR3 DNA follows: TGTGCCAGCAGCAAAAGGACAGAAGCTTTCTTT. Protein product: CASSKRTEAFF.

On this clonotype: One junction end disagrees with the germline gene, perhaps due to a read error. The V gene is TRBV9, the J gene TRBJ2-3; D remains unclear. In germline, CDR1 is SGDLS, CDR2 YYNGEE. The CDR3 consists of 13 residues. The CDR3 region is CACSRGDTDTQYF. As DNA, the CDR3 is TGTGCCTGCAGCCGTGGCGACACAGATACGCAGTATTTT.

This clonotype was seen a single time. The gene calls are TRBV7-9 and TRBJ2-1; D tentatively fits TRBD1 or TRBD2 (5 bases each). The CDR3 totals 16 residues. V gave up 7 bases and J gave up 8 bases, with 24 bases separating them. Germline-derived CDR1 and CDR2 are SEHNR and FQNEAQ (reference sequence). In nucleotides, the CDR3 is TGTGCCAGCAACCCTACGAACCCCCGGGGCGAGGATGAGCAGTTCTTC. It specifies CASNPTNPRGEDEQFF.

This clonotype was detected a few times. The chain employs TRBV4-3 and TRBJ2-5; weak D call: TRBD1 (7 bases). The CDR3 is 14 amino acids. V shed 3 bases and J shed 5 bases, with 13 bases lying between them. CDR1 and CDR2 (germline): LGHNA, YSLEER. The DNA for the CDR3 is TGCGCCAGCAGCCAGGTACAGGGGAGGGAGACCCAGTACTTC. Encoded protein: CASSQVQGRETQYF.

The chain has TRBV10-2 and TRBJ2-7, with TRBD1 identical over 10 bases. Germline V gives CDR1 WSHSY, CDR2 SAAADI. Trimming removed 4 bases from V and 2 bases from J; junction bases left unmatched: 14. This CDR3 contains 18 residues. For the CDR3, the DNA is TGCGCCAGCAGTGCCCCTAGGCGCGGGACAGGGGAGACCTACGAGCAGTACTTC. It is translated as CASSAPRRGTGETYEQYF.

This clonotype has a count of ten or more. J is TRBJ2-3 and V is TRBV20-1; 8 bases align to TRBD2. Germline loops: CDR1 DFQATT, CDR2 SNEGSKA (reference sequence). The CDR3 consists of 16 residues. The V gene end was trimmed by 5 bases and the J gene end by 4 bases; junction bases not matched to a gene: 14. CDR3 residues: CSARRRLAGDSDTQYF. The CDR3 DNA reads TGCAGTGCTCGACGGCGGCTAGCGGGTGATTCAGATACGCAGTATTTT.

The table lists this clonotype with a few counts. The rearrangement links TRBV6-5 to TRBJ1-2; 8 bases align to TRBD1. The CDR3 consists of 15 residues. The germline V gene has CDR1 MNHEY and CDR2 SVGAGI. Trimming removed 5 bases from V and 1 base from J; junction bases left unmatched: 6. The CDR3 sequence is CASSRGGQDNYGYTF. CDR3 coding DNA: TGTGCCAGCAGTAGGGGGGGACAGGATAACTATGGCTACACCTTC.

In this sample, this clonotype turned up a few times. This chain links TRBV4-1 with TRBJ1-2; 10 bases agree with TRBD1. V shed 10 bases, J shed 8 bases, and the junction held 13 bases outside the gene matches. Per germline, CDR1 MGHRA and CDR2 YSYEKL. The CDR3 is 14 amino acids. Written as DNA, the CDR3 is TGCGCCACCCGAAGAGGGGAGACAGGGGGCGGCTACACCTTC. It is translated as CATRRGETGGGYTF.

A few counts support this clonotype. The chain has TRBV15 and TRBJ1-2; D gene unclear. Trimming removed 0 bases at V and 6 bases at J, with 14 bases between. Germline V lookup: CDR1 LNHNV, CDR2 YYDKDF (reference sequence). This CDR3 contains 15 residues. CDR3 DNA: TGTGCCACCAGCAGAGATCGTAGCCGGTCCCATGGCTACACCTTC. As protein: CATSRDRSRSHGYTF.

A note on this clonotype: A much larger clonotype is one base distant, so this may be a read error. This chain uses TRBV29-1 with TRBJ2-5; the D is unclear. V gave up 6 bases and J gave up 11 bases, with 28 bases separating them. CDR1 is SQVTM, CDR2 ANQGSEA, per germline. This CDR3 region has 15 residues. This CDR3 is CSVLPLGLAYNEQYF. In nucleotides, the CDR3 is TGCAGCGTCCTCCCCCTCGGGTTAGCCTACAATGAGCAGTACTTC. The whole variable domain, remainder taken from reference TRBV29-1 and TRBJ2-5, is SAVISQKPSRDICQRGTSLTIQCQVDSQVTMMFWYRQQPGQSLTLIATANQGSEATYESGFVIDKFPISRPNLTFSTLTVSNMSPEDSSIYLCSVLPLGLAYNEQYFGPGTRLLVL.

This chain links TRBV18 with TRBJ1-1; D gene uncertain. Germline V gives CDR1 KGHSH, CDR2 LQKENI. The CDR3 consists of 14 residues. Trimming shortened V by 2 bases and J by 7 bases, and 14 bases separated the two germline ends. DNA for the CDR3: TGTGCCAGCTCACCAGACCGAAACAAGGATGAAGCTTTCTTT. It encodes CASSPDRNKDEAFF.

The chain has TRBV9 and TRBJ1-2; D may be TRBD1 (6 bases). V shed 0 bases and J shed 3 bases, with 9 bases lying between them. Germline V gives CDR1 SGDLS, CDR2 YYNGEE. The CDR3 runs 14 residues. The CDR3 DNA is TGTGCCAGCAGCGTAGAGGAGGGGGACTATGGCTACACCTTC. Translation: CASSVEEGDYGYTF.

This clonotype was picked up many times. For the CDR3, the DNA is TGCAGTGGCATAATTCGCTCCTACGAGCAGTACTTC. Translated: CSGIIRSYEQYF. The chain couples TRBV20-1 to TRBJ2-7; no definite D call. V lost 7 bases, J lost 0 bases, and 10 bases lay in between. In germline, CDR1 is DFQATT, CDR2 SNEGSKA (reference sequence). The CDR3 spans 12 residues.

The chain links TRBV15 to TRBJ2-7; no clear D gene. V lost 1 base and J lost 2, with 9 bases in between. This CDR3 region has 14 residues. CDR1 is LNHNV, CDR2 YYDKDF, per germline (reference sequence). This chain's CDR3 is CATSRGVSPYEQYF. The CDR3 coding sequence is TGTGCCACCAGCAGAGGCGTAAGCCCCTACGAGCAGTACTTC.

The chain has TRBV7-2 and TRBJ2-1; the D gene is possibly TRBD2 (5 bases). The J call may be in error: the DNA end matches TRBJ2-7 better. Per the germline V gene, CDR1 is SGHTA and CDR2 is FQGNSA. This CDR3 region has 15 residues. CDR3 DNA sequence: TGTGCCAGCAGCCCTCGCAGCGGAGCATACAATGAGCAGTACTTC. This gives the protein CASSPRSGAYNEQYF.